A single sample is the source of the 11 T cell receptor beta chains below, sequenced in a study of beta chain features in type 1 diabetes. Expressed TCRB transcripts were sequenced because the entire RNA isolate underwent reverse transcription. Some clones are missing from TCRdb's copy, which holds only in-frame ones; the method was immunoSEQ multiplex PCR. Of about 230,000 clones in the sample, over 8.5% were seen once. Material for sequencing was naive CD4+ T cells from blood. The receptors here all came from a woman aged 18-29 years in good health.

This chain connects TRBV5-1 to TRBJ2-2, with 9 bases aligning to TRBD1. Germline CDR1 reads SGHRS; CDR2 reads YFSETQ. V lost 4 bases to trimming and J lost 6 bases; unmatched junction nucleotides: 4. This CDR3 contains 14 residues. This CDR3 reads CASSPGTGPGELFF. The CDR3 coding sequence is TGCGCCAGCAGCCCAGGGACAGGGCCCGGGGAGCTGTTTTTT.

The V gene is TRBV5-5, the J gene TRBJ2-1; TRBD2 matches at 7 bases. Germline assignment: CDR1 SGHKS and CDR2 YYEKEE (reference sequence). This CDR3 comprises 14 residues. V lost 4 bases to trimming and J lost 4 bases; unmatched junction nucleotides: 5. The DNA for the CDR3 is TGTGCCAGCAGCCATGGGAGGGAATACAATGAGCAGTTCTTC. Amino acids: CASSHGREYNEQFF.

This clone appeared a few times. The rearrangement joins TRBV5-6 to TRBJ2-5; the D gene is possibly TRBD1 (6 bases). Germline CDR1 SGHDT, CDR2 YYEEEE. V lost 4 bases to trimming and J lost 5 bases, with 15 bases between them. The CDR3 contains 14 residues. CDR3 sequence (DNA): TGTGCCAGCAGCCCCATGACAGGTGGGGAGACCCAGTACTTC. Translated, it gives CASSPMTGGETQYF.

This clone was detected ten times or more. The rearrangement uses TRBV7-9 and TRBJ2-1; 7 bases are shared with TRBD2. This CDR3 contains 15 residues. Trimming at V came to 5 bases and at J to 4 bases, leaving 8 bases not matched to a gene. CDR1 is SEHNR, CDR2 FQNEAQ, per germline (reference sequence). CDR3 amino acids: CASSRGDYRYNEQFF. The DNA for the CDR3 is TGTGCCAGCAGCAGAGGGGACTACCGATACAATGAGCAGTTCTTC.

J is TRBJ2-1 and V is TRBV6-1; TRBD2 agrees at 13 bases. CDR1 is MNHNS and CDR2 is SASEGT in the germline V gene. The CDR3 runs 13 residues. Written as DNA, the CDR3 is TGTGGAGCGCAACTAGCGGGAGGGCATGAGCAGTTCTTC. This gives the protein CGAQLAGGHEQFF.

The chain has TRBV19 and TRBJ2-1; the match to TRBD2 covers 9 bases. Germline trimming cut 5 bases from V and 7 bases from J; bases unmatched to any gene: 9. Germline loops: CDR1 LNHDA, CDR2 SQIVND (reference sequence). This CDR3 contains 15 residues. The CDR3 sequence: CASSRLAGTHNEQFF. CDR3 nucleotide sequence: TGTGCCAGTAGTCGCCTAGCGGGGACGCATAATGAGCAGTTCTTC.

This clone came up a few times. The chain is built from TRBV7-8 and TRBJ2-7, with 13 nucleotides matching TRBD2. Germline trimming cut 5 bases from V and 3 bases from J; bases unmatched to any gene: 4. The CDR3 has 15 amino acids. Germline CDR1 SGHVS, CDR2 FQNEAQ. The CDR3 protein is CASSQGLAGYYEQYF. CDR3 nucleotide sequence: TGTGCCAGCAGCCAGGGACTAGCGGGATACTACGAGCAGTACTTC.

J is TRBJ2-3 and V is TRBV4-2; possible D gene TRBD1, 5 bases. V lost 2 bases and J lost 4, with 13 bases in between. Germline CDR1 and CDR2: LGHNA and YNFKEQ. CDR3 length equals 15 residues. CDR3 nucleotides: TGTGCCAGCAGCCAAACGGTACAGGTCCCAGATACGCAGTATTTT. This translates into CASSQTVQVPDTQYF.

J is TRBJ1-3 and V is TRBV5-1; 8 bases are a match to TRBD1. The CDR3 loop spans 15 amino acids. After removal of 4 bases from V and 4 bases from J, the junction contained 7 bases not matched to a gene. Germline loops: CDR1 SGHRS, CDR2 YFSETQ. CDR3 DNA: TGCGCCAGCAGCCCTCAGGGGGCTCAAGGAAACACCATATATTTT. Its protein product is CASSPQGAQGNTIYF. Using reference TRBV5-1 and TRBJ1-3 for the parts outside the CDR3, the full variable domain is KAGVTQTPRYLIKTRGQQVTLSCSPISGHRSVSWYQQTPGQGLQFLFEYFSETQRNKGNFPGRFSGRQFSNSRSEMNVSTLELGDSALYLCASSPQGAQGNTIYFGEGSWLTVV.

This clone has a handful of counts. The chain links TRBV9 to TRBJ2-3; D not resolved. Deletions cut 1 base from V and 3 bases from J, with 6 bases between. Germline V CDR1 and CDR2: SGDLS, YYNGEE. The CDR3 is 13 residues long. CDR3 sequence reads: CASSVSLTDTQYF. The CDR3 DNA follows: TGTGCCAGCAGCGTATCTCTGACAGATACGCAGTATTTT.

This clone was counted at least ten times. The V and J genes are TRBV30 and TRBJ1-2; no clear D gene. Germline V CDR1 and CDR2: GTSNPN, SVGIG (reference sequence). The CDR3 is 13 amino acids. Trimming cost V 0 bases and J 6 bases, with 11 bases left between them. CDR3 protein: CAWSVRGSNGYTF. In DNA form, the CDR3 reads TGTGCCTGGAGTGTTAGAGGTAGTAATGGCTACACCTTC. Full variable domain (rest looked up from reference TRBV30 and TRBJ1-2): SQTIHQWPATLVQPVGSPLSLECTVEGTSNPNLYWYRQAAGRGLQLLFYSVGIGQISSEVPQNLSASRPQDRQFILSSKKLLLSDSGFYLCAWSVRGSNGYTFGSGTRLTVV.